This TCR beta chain is from a study of Ad26.COV2.S vaccination and SARS-CoV-2 variants. Described treatment: roughly 20 received Ad26.COV2.S at low or high dose, single or two shots; roughly five received placebo; per-sample allocation not given. The study sampled participants on day 63 after the first vaccine or placebo injection. Produced via immunoSEQ multiplex PCR; TCRdb's table is partial and in-frame only. Among about 280,000 clones listed, roughly 86% were seen once. Per germline, CDR1 LGHNA and CDR2 YNFKEQ. The CDR3 contains 15 residues. The V end lost 0 bases, the J end lost 11 bases, and 19 bases lay between the germline ends.

The source material was peripheral blood, sampled in a trial of Ad26.COV2.S vaccine versus placebo. V is TRBV4-2 and J is TRBJ1-2, with no clear D. This sequence was found in a person aged 18-60 years who received the Ad26.COV2.S COVID-19 vaccine or a placebo. CDR3 coding DNA: TGTGCCAGCAGCCAAGATCTGAGCGTGGCAGTGGGTTACACCTTC. It encodes CASSQDLSVAVGYTF.